This T cell receptor (beta chain) comes out of a study of breast tumors, draining lymph nodes, adjacent tissues. This clonotype was picked up many times. Its antigen is unknown. One entry per CDR3 protein results from TCRdb running MiXCR on the multiplex PCR reads. Of 150,000 or so distinct CDR3 sequences listed, around 35% are singletons. Breast cancer patients provided tissue from their axillary draining lymph nodes. The V end was cut by 1 base, the J end by 7 bases, with 19 bases between. Per germline, CDR1 LGHDT and CDR2 YNNKEL (reference sequence). This CDR3 has 16 residues. Findings of the study overall: Luminal-like breast cancer showed significantly higher tumor–nontumor repertoire similarity than basal-like. Compared with lymph nodes, tumors were less diverse; compared with nontumor tissue, more. Data fit most tumor T cells coming from lymph node, expanding in tumor.

The sequenced sample was axillary lymph node tissue. V gene TRBV3-1 combines with J gene TRBJ1-2; D might be TRBD1 (5 bases). The receptor was isolated from a female donor with breast cancer. Some clones in this sample may be carry-over from other donors' samples. The CDR3 loop is CASSQVLFGGSGGYTF. In DNA, the CDR3 is TGTGCCAGCAGCCAAGTTTTATTTGGGGGTTCGGGTGGCTACACCTTC. The entire variable domain, with the rest obtained from reference TRBV3-1 and TRBJ1-2, is as follows: DTAVSQTPKYLVTQMGNDKSIKCEQNLGHDTMYWYKQDSKKFLKIMFSYNNKELIINETVPNRFSPKSPDKAHLNLHINSLELGDSAVYFCASSQVLFGGSGGYTFGSGTRLTVV.